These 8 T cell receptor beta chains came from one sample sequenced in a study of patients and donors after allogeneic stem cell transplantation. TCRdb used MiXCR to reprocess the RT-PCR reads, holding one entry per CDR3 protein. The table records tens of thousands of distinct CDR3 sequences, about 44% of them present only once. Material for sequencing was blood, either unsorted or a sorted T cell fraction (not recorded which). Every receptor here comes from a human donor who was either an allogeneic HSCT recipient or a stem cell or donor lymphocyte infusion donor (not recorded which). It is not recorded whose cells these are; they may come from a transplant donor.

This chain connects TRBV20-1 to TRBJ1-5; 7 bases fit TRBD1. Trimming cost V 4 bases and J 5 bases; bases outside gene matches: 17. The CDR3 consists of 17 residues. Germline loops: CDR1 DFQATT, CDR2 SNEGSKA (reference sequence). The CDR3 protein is CSATKGQSAMSHQPQHF. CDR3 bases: TGCAGTGCTACAAAGGGACAGTCGGCCATGTCCCATCAGCCCCAGCATTTT.

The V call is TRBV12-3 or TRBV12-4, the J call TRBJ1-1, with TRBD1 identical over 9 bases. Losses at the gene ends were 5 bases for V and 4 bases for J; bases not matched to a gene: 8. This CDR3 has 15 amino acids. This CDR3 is CASSPTGGVGTEAFF. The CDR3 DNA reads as TGTGCCAGCAGTCCTACAGGGGGCGTCGGCACTGAAGCTTTCTTT.

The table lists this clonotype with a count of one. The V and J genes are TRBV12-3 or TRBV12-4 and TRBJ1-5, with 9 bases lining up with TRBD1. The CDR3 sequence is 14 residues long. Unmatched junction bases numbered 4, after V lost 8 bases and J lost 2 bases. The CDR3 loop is CASGGQGGNQPQHF. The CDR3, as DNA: TGTGCCAGCGGGGGACAGGGCGGCAATCAGCCCCAGCATTTT.

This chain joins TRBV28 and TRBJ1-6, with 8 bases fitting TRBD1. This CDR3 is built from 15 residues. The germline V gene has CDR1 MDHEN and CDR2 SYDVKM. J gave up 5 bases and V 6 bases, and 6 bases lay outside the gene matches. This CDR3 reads CASSQRTGHNSPLHF. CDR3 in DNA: TGTGCCAGCAGCCAAAGGACAGGGCATAATTCACCCCTCCACTTT.

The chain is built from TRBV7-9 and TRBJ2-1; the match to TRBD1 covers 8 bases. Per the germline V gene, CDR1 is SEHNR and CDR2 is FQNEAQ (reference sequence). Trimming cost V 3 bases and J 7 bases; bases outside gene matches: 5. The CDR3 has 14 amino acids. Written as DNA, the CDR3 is TGTGCCAGCAGCTTGCAGGACAGGGTAAATGAGCAGTTCTTC. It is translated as CASSLQDRVNEQFF. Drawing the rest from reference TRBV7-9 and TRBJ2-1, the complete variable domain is DTGVSQNPRHKITKRGQNVTFRCDPISEHNRLYWYRQTLGQGPEFLTYFQNEAQLEKSRLLSDRFSAERPKGSFSTLEIQRTEQGDSAMYLCASSLQDRVNEQFFGPGTRLTVL.

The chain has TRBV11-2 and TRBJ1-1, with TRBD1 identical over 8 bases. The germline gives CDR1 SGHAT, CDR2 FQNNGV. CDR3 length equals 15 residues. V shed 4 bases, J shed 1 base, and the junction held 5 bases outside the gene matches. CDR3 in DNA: TGTGCCAGCAGCTCACGGGACAGGCAGAACACTGAAGCTTTCTTT. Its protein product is CASSSRDRQNTEAFF.

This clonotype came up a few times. The CDR3 DNA is TGCGCCAGCAGCTTGGAGGGGGAGGAGAGAGTGAGCAATCAGCCCCAGCATTTT. Protein: CASSLEGEERVSNQPQHF. The chain recombines TRBV5-1 with TRBJ1-5; tentative D call: TRBD1 (6 bases). CDR3 length equals 18 residues. CDR1 is SGHRS and CDR2 is YFSETQ in the germline V gene. Trimming removed 0 bases at V and 1 base at J, with 17 bases between.

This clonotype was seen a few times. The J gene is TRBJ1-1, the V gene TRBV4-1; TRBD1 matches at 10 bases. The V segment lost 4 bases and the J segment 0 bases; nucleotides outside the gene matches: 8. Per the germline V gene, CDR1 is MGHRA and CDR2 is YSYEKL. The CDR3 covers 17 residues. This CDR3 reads CASSPSGTGVLNTEAFF. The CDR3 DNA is TGCGCCAGCAGCCCTTCCGGGACAGGGGTCCTGAACACTGAAGCTTTCTTT.